This entry lists 15 T cell receptor beta chains sequenced from one sample in a study of control samples from healthy donors and cancer patients (TCRdb year 2020). Library generation was performed with the immunoSEQ multiplex PCR assay. TCRdb took over this immuneACCESS table, retaining in-frame rearrangements with V and J assigned. Such tables are incomplete; in checked studies, under half of the missing clones stem from an unresolved V gene, and the remainder is unexplained. A total of 150,000 or so clones appear in this sample, 80% to 95% of them only once. The leading ten clones occupy 0.65% to 0.85% of the sample. The sequencing sample was made of blood. These receptors all stem from a woman aged 25 to 39 in good health.

The chain links TRBV27 to TRBJ2-3; D not resolved. Deletions cut 4 bases from V and 1 base from J, with 9 bases between. Germline lookup yields CDR1 MNHEY and CDR2 SMNVEV (reference sequence). The CDR3 has 14 residues. In nucleotides, the CDR3 is TGTGCCAGCAGTTCCCCAGGTGGCACAGATACGCAGTATTTT. Amino acid sequence: CASSSPGGTDTQYF.

The chain uses TRBV3-1 (or the pseudogene TRBV3-2) and TRBJ2-7, with D tentatively TRBD2 (6 bases). The CDR3 has 15 residues. The V end lost 6 bases, the J end lost 6 bases, and 21 bases lay between the germline ends. Germline V lookup: CDR1 LGHDT, CDR2 YNNKEL (reference sequence). CDR3 protein: CASRRSGPSSTEQYF. CDR3 nucleotides: TGTGCCAGCAGACGCAGCGGGCCAAGCTCTACCGAGCAGTACTTC.

The V gene is TRBV7-9, the J gene TRBJ1-6, with D unresolved. Trimming left V 0 bases short and J 7 bases short, with 10 bases between. The CDR3 is made up of 15 amino acids. Germline values: CDR1 SEHNR, CDR2 FQNEAQ (reference sequence). In DNA, the CDR3 is TGTGCCAGCAGCTTAGCGCGGGAGGGAAATTCACCCCTCCACTTT. This translates into CASSLAREGNSPLHF.

This chain links TRBV4-2 with TRBJ2-1; D is possibly TRBD1 or TRBD2 (5 bases each). The germline V and J ends were trimmed by 0 bases and 7 bases, with 7 bases remaining between them. This CDR3 has 13 amino acids. Germline values: CDR1 LGHNA, CDR2 YNFKEQ. The CDR3 region has the DNA TGTGCCAGCAGCCAAGAAGAGGGGAATGAGCAGTTCTTC. As protein: CASSQEEGNEQFF.

V is TRBV7-9 and J is TRBJ2-5; 7 nucleotides agree with TRBD1. Germline V gene sequence: CDR1 SEHNR, CDR2 FQNEAQ (reference sequence). Trimming took 10 bases from V and 5 from J; bases not matched to a gene: 13. This CDR3 spans 14 amino acids. The CDR3: CATSRQGMTETQYF. The CDR3 nucleotides are TGTGCCACCTCTCGACAGGGTATGACGGAGACCCAGTACTTC.

The chain recombines TRBV28 with TRBJ1-2, with D unclear. Trimming cost V 8 bases and J 8 bases, with 18 bases left between them. This CDR3 has 13 amino acids. Germline assignment: CDR1 MDHEN and CDR2 SYDVKM. CDR3 residues: CASFKAPYQGYTF. For the CDR3, the DNA is TGTGCCAGCTTTAAGGCCCCTTATCAGGGCTACACCTTC.

V and J are TRBV4-3 and TRBJ1-6; 8 bases line up with TRBD1. Trimming at V came to 0 bases and at J to 8 bases, leaving 9 bases not matched to a gene. The CDR3 extends over 17 amino acids. Germline V CDR1 and CDR2: LGHNA, YSLEER. The CDR3: CASSQDGGQGKDSPLHF. The CDR3 DNA follows: TGCGCCAGCAGCCAAGATGGCGGACAGGGCAAAGATTCACCCCTCCACTTT.

The chain recombines TRBV7-9 with TRBJ1-6; D not certain. Germline V gives CDR1 SEHNR, CDR2 FQNEAQ (reference sequence). The CDR3 has 16 residues. Deletions cut 5 bases from V and 3 bases from J, with 14 bases between. This CDR3 reads CASSGERGSYNSPLHF. CDR3 nucleotides: TGTGCCAGCAGCGGTGAACGAGGGAGCTATAATTCACCCCTCCACTTT.

This chain joins TRBV28 and TRBJ1-5; D unresolved. Trimming took 7 bases from V and 3 from J, leaving 16 bases between them. CDR1 and CDR2 (germline): MDHEN, SYDVKM. This CDR3 comprises 15 residues. The CDR3 here is CASTPGEVNNQPQHF. The CDR3 DNA is TGTGCCAGCACTCCCGGGGAGGTCAACAATCAGCCCCAGCATTTT. The full variable domain, rest sourced from reference TRBV28 and TRBJ1-5, is DVKVTQSSRYLVKRTGEKVFLECVQDMDHENMFWYRQDPGLGLRLIYFSYDVKMKEKGDIPEGYSVSREKKERFSLILESASTNQTSMYLCASTPGEVNNQPQHFGDGTRLSIL.

The chain links TRBV4-1 to TRBJ2-7, with a weak D call TRBD2 (6 bases). The CDR3 has 14 amino acids. Germline-derived CDR1 and CDR2 are MGHRA and YSYEKL. The V and J ends lost 4 bases and 5 bases respectively, with 15 bases between them. The DNA of the CDR3 is TGCGCCAGCAGCCGAGTCGGGGGTCTCGACGAGCAGTACTTC. Translation: CASSRVGGLDEQYF.

The J gene is TRBJ2-5, the V gene TRBV20-1, with 12 nucleotides matching TRBD2. The CDR3 spans 15 residues. Germline lookup yields CDR1 DFQATT and CDR2 SNEGSKA (reference sequence). J lost 5 bases, V lost 3 bases, and 7 bases had no gene match. CDR3 nucleotides: TGCAGTGCTAGTCTAGGGCTAGCGGGAGGGGAGACCCAGTACTTC. This sequence encodes CSASLGLAGGETQYF.

V gene TRBV7-9 combines with J gene TRBJ2-1, with 9 bases matching TRBD2. Germline-derived CDR1 and CDR2 are SEHNR and FQNEAQ (reference sequence). The CDR3 is made up of 19 amino acids. V lost 4 bases, J lost 5 bases, and 18 bases stayed unmatched. CDR3 in amino acids: CASSSKRDGREGPHNEQFF. CDR3 DNA: TGTGCCAGCAGCTCCAAGCGGGACGGGCGGGAGGGCCCCCACAATGAGCAGTTCTTC.

This clone was detected only once. The CDR3 spells CASSSAGASNSPLHF. The CDR3 nucleotides are TGTGCCAGCAGCTCCGCCGGGGCCTCTAATTCACCCCTCCACTTT. The rearrangement links TRBV11-2 to TRBJ1-6; tentatively, D is TRBD1 (5 bases). The germline CDR1 and CDR2 sequences are SGHAT and FQNNGV. CDR3 size: 15 residues. Trimming left V 4 bases short and J 6 bases short, with 13 bases between.

V is TRBV9 and J is TRBJ2-4; TRBD2 agrees at 9 bases. V dropped 0 bases and J dropped 6; count of bases not matched to a gene: 7. This CDR3 has 16 residues. Germline lookup yields CDR1 SGDLS and CDR2 YYNGEE. Here the CDR3 DNA reads TGTGCCAGCAGCGTAGGGGATAGCGGGAGTGGAAACATTCAGTACTTC. Translation: CASSVGDSGSGNIQYF.

The chain uses TRBV11-3 and TRBJ2-3; 9 bases align to TRBD1. V shed 10 bases and J 4 bases; nucleotides not matched to a gene: 15. The CDR3 runs to 16 residues. Germline CDR1 is SGHNT and CDR2 is YENEEA. The chain's CDR3 is CAKTYDRGRIADTQYF. CDR3 nucleotides: TGTGCCAAAACGTACGACAGGGGGAGAATCGCAGATACGCAGTATTTT.